A single sample is the source of the 10 T cell receptor beta chains below, sequenced in a study of post-analysis software for immune sequencing data. Whole-study results and caveats: Higher frequency in patients than in controls was seen for several TRBV segments, with TRBV5-6, TRBV5-1 and TRBV20-1 among them.

The antigens of these receptors remain unknown. The library was made from cDNA and included unique molecular identifiers. TCRdb passed the PCR reads through MiXCR, listing each CDR3 protein once. This sample has about 820,000 distinct CDR3 sequences, with about 57% found just once. Material for sequencing was blood. All receptors come from a girl between 5 and 17 years old with multiple sclerosis.

This chain uses TRBV11-2 with TRBJ2-5; the match to TRBD2 covers 8 bases. This CDR3 comprises 17 residues. Germline V gene lookup returns CDR1 SGHAT and CDR2 FQNNGV. The V gene end was trimmed by 4 bases and the J gene end by 5 bases; junction bases not matched to a gene: 15. The CDR3 spells CASSSGAHGGADETQYF. The CDR3 DNA sequence: TGTGCCAGCAGCTCTGGGGCTCACGGGGGGGCCGATGAGACCCAGTACTTC.

This clonotype was seen more than once but under ten times. The chain uses TRBV7-3 and TRBJ2-7; TRBD1 is a possible D gene (5 bases). The germline V gene has CDR1 SGHTA and CDR2 FQGTGA. CDR3 length equals 13 residues. Trimming left V 0 bases short and J 5 bases short, with 8 bases between. CDR3 DNA: TGTGCCAGCAGCTTAACCGTACAGGACGAGCAGTACTTC. Translated, it gives CASSLTVQDEQYF.

The chain carries TRBV5-1 and TRBJ1-6; the match to TRBD1 covers 9 bases. J was trimmed by 8 bases and V by 2 bases; bases with no gene match: 2. The germline V gene encodes CDR1 SGHRS and CDR2 YFSETQ. The CDR3 is made up of 14 amino acids. The CDR3 coding sequence is TGCGCCAGCAGCTTAGGGGACAGGGATTCACCCCTCCACTTT. Protein product: CASSLGDRDSPLHF.

The J gene is TRBJ2-7, the V gene TRBV5-1; 7 bases agree with TRBD1. J lost 0 bases, V lost 3 bases, and 6 bases had no gene match. The germline V gene encodes CDR1 SGHRS and CDR2 YFSETQ. The CDR3 consists of 15 residues. The CDR3 region is CASSSGQPNSYEQYF. The CDR3 coding sequence is TGCGCCAGCAGCTCGGGACAGCCGAACTCCTACGAGCAGTACTTC.

A few counts support this clonotype. The genes are TRBV12-3 or TRBV12-4 and TRBJ1-2; TRBD1 might be the D (5 bases). CDR3 length equals 13 residues. V dropped 7 bases and J dropped 3 bases, with 12 bases sitting between them. Here the CDR3 DNA reads TGTGCCAGCAAGAAACGGGGGTACTATGGCTACACCTTC. Amino acids: CASKKRGYYGYTF.

The chain carries TRBV10-3 and TRBJ1-5; 7 nucleotides agree with TRBD1. Trimming took 6 bases from V and 4 from J; bases not matched to a gene: 6. Looked up from germline, CDR1 is ENHRY and CDR2 is SYGVKD. There are 14 residues in the CDR3. The CDR3 DNA is TGTGCCATCAGCAAAACAGGGGTGAATCAGCCCCAGCATTTT. Translated: CAISKTGVNQPQHF.

This clonotype was seen only a few times. This chain joins TRBV6-4 and TRBJ2-3, with a possible D match to TRBD2 (6 bases). Germline CDR1 and CDR2: MRHNA and SNTAGT. The V end lost 2 bases, the J end lost 2 bases, and 11 bases lay between the germline ends. This CDR3 spans 15 amino acids. This CDR3 is CASSDGAGSTDTQYF. The CDR3 nucleotides read TGTGCCAGCAGTGACGGGGCGGGGTCCACAGATACGCAGTATTTT.

This clonotype came up a few times. This chain uses TRBV6-5 with TRBJ2-1, with D unresolved. The CDR3 covers 15 residues. The V gene lost 6 bases and the J gene lost 1 base, with 13 bases spanning the gap. CDR1 and CDR2 from the germline V gene are MNHEY and SVGAGI. The CDR3 region is CASSVSQPSYNEQFF. In DNA, the CDR3 is TGTGCCAGCAGCGTGTCCCAACCTTCCTACAATGAGCAGTTCTTC.

V usage is TRBV5-1 and J usage is TRBJ1-1; no clear D. With 1 base removed from V and 1 base from J, the gap between germline ends came to 8 bases. Germline V CDR1 and CDR2: SGHRS, YFSETQ. This CDR3 region has 14 residues. The chain's CDR3 is CASSLLRTNTEAFF. CDR3 bases: TGCGCCAGCAGCTTGTTAAGGACGAACACTGAAGCTTTCTTT.

This sequence joins TRBV10-3 and TRBJ2-5; 9 nucleotides agree with TRBD1. V gave up 11 bases and J gave up 3 bases; unmatched junction bases: 13. CDR1 is ENHRY and CDR2 is SYGVKD in the germline V gene. CDR3 length: 15 amino acids. CDR3 sequence (DNA): TGTGCCTCGCCGGGACAGGGTTTATCCAAAGAGACCCAGTACTTC. This translates into CASPGQGLSKETQYF.